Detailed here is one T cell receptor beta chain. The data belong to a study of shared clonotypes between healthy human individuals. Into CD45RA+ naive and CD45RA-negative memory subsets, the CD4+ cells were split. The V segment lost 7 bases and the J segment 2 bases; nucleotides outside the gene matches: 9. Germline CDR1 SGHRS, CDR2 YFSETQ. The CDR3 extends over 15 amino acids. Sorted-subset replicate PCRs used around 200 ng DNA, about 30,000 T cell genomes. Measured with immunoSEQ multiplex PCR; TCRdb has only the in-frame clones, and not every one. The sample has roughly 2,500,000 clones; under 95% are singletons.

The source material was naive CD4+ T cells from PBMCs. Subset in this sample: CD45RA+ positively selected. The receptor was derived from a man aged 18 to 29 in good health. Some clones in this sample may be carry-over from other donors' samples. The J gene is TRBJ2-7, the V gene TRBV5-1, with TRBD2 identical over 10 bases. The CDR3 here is CASRGSGRAAYEQYF. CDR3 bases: TGCGCCAGCCGGGGGAGCGGGAGGGCCGCCTACGAGCAGTACTTC.